This T cell receptor beta chain was recovered during a study of shared clonotypes between healthy human individuals. Assay used: immunoSEQ multiplex PCR; TCRdb lists only in-frame clones, some missing. Among fewer than 3 million clones listed, 85% to 95% were seen once. Researchers partitioned CD4+ cells into CD45RA+ naive and CD45RA-negative memory subsets. Deletions cut 5 bases from V and 4 bases from J, with 9 bases between. Germline assignment: CDR1 MNHNY and CDR2 SVGAGI (reference sequence). CDR3 length: 13 amino acids. This chain joins TRBV6-6 and TRBJ1-5; D call uncertain. The specimen sequenced was naive CD4+ T cells from PBMCs. Described subset: CD45RA+ positively selected. The receptor comes from a young man in good health. Some clones in this sample may be carry-over from other donors' samples. The CDR3 reads CASSAGINQPQHF. In DNA, the CDR3 is TGTGCCAGCAGTGCCGGAATAAATCAGCCCCAGCATTTT.